A selection of T cell receptor beta chains follows, all from one sample in a study of blood T cell repertoires in COVID-19. Sequenced by immunoSEQ multiplex PCR; TCRdb stores in-frame clones only, minus some. Found here are around 340,000 clones, 70% to 90% of them singletons; the top ten hold 4% to 5%. Sequenced material: PBMCs or T cells enriched from blood (not recorded which). These receptors all come from a woman aged 35 to 49 with acute COVID-19. Each CDR3 is given with its conserved first and last residue. A D gene is named only where the DNA matches it firmly. The size field is filled for only some rows; it gives once, few, many or a size class.

abundance	v_gene	j_gene	d_gene	CDR3nt	CDR3aa
once	TRBV4-2	TRBJ1-1	-	TGTGCCAGCAGCCAATCTGTAGGGGAGGGCACTGAAGCTTTCTTT	CASSQSVGEGTEAFF
-	TRBV18	TRBJ2-2	-	TGTGCCAGCTCAACCGACAGGCCCACCGGGGAGCTGTTTTTT	CASSTDRPTGELFF
-	TRBV5-1	TRBJ2-6	-	TGCGCCAGCAGCCAAGAGCTCGGGGCCAACGTCCTGACTTTC	CASSQELGANVLTF
-	TRBV27	TRBJ2-5	-	TGTGCCAGCAGGTCCTTGGGGGGTACGGAGCAAGAGACCCAGTACTTC	CASRSLGGTEQETQYF
-	TRBV2	TRBJ2-7	-	TGTGCCAGCAGTATGCTGGCTAGCTCCTACGAGCAGTACTTC	CASSMLASSYEQYF
once	TRBV19	TRBJ1-5	-	TGTGCCAGTAGTAGAGCAGGGGCAGGCAATCAGCCCCAGCATTTT	CASSRAGAGNQPQHF
once	TRBV6-4	TRBJ2-7	-	TGTGCCAGCAGTGAATGGCCTGGGAGCTCCTACGAGCAGTACTTC	CASSEWPGSSYEQYF
-	TRBV28	TRBJ2-7	-	TGTGCCAGCAGTAAGCAGGGGTTTGCGCAGTACTTC	CASSKQGFAQYF
-	TRBV6-6	TRBJ1-2	-	TGTGCCAGCACCCCTAGCGGTGTGCCATATGGCTACACCTTC	CASTPSGVPYGYTF
-	TRBV27	TRBJ1-1	TRBD1	TGTGCCAGCGGTCTTAGAACGACACCAGCCGGGACAGGGGGCGAGTTGAACACTGAAGCTTTCTTT	CASGLRTTPAGTGGELNTEAFF
-	TRBV29-1	TRBJ2-3	-	TGCAGCGTTGACGGCGGAAACACAGATACGCAGTATTTT	CSVDGGNTDTQYF
few	TRBV11-2	TRBJ1-6	TRBD1	TGTGCCAGCAGCTTAGGGGACAGGGAGTCACCCCTCCACTTT	CASSLGDRESPLHF
-	TRBV19	TRBJ2-1	-	TGTGCCAGTAGTGCTAAATTAGGGGTTGAGCAGTTCTTC	CASSAKLGVEQFF
-	TRBV2	TRBJ2-1	-	TGTGCCAGCACATCCATCCCCGGATCTAGGGGTAGTGAGCAGTTCTTC	CASTSIPGSRGSEQFF
-	TRBV4-2	TRBJ2-3	TRBD2	TGTGCCAGCAGCCAAGAGGGGCCCAGCGGGAGCTCGAATACGCAGTATTTT	CASSQEGPSGSSNTQYF
-	TRBV6-1	TRBJ2-1	-	TGTGCCAGCAGTGAGGGTCTAAACTATCCCGGCTCCTACAATGAGCAGTTCTTC	CASSEGLNYPGSYNEQFF